These 5 T cell receptor beta chains were sequenced from one sample in a study of blood T cell repertoires in COVID-19. Assay: immunoSEQ multiplex PCR; the TCRdb copy retains only in-frame clones and omits some. The sample lists 75,000 to 95,000 clones; around 87% were seen once. Sequencing was carried out using peripheral blood. Every receptor here comes from a human donor in a cohort sampled during active COVID-19.

CDR3 loop: CASSVARLAGDNEQFF. DNA for the CDR3: TGTGCCAGCAGCGTAGCCAGACTAGCGGGAGATAATGAGCAGTTCTTC. The chain employs TRBV9 and TRBJ2-1; 12 bases are shared with TRBD2. V shed 0 bases and J 7 bases; nucleotides not matched to a gene: 5. CDR1 and CDR2 (germline): SGDLS, YYNGEE. The CDR3 sequence is 16 residues long. The whole variable domain, remainder taken from reference TRBV9 and TRBJ2-1, is DSGVTQTPKHLITATGQRVTLRCSPRSGDLSVYWYQQSLDQGLQFLIQYYNGEERAKGNILERFSAQQFPDLHSELNLSSLELGDSALYFCASSVARLAGDNEQFFGPGTRLTVL.

The chain recombines TRBV5-1 with TRBJ2-2; D remains ambiguous. Germline V gives CDR1 SGHRS, CDR2 YFSETQ. Trimming stripped 2 bases from V and 5 bases from J, with 7 bases between. The CDR3 is 13 amino acids. Written as DNA, the CDR3 is TGCGCCAGCAGCTTAAGCCCAACCGGGGAGCTGTTTTTT. Protein: CASSLSPTGELFF. Using reference TRBV5-1 and TRBJ2-2 for the parts outside the CDR3, the full variable domain is KAGVTQTPRYLIKTRGQQVTLSCSPISGHRSVSWYQQTPGQGLQFLFEYFSETQRNKGNFPGRFSGRQFSNSRSEMNVSTLELGDSALYLCASSLSPTGELFFGEGSRLTVL.

The gene calls are TRBV5-1 and TRBJ2-5; the match to TRBD1 covers 7 bases. V was pared by 4 bases and J by 5 bases, with 14 bases of the junction left unmatched. The CDR3 sequence is 16 residues long. Germline V gene data show CDR1 as SGHRS and CDR2 as YFSETQ. CDR3 coding DNA: TGCGCCAGCAGCCTAGAAACAGGGGCGCCCCCGGAGACCCAGTACTTC. Amino acids: CASSLETGAPPETQYF.

CDR3 sequence: CASRFMGQVAYEQYF. In DNA form, the CDR3 reads TGTGCCAGCAGGTTTATGGGACAGGTCGCCTACGAGCAGTACTTC. The rearrangement uses TRBV28 and TRBJ2-7, with 8 nucleotides matching TRBD1. CDR1 is MDHEN and CDR2 is SYDVKM in the germline V gene. This CDR3 is built from 15 residues. Unmatched junction bases numbered 9, after V lost 6 bases and J lost 2 bases.

This sequence joins TRBV30 and TRBJ2-1; 7 bases map to TRBD1. Germline CDR1 reads GTSNPN; CDR2 reads SVGIG (reference sequence). V shed 2 bases and J 4 bases; nucleotides not matched to a gene: 5. The CDR3 spans 14 residues. The CDR3 here is CAWSSGQLYNEQFF. The CDR3 DNA follows: TGTGCCTGGAGTTCGGGACAGCTTTACAATGAGCAGTTCTTC.